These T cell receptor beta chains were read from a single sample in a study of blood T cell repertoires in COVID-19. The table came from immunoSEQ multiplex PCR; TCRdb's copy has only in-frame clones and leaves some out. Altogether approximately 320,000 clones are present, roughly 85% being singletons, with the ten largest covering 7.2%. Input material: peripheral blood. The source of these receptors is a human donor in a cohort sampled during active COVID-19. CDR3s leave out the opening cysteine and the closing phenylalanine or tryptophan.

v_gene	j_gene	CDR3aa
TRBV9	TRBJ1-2	ASSVVGAAGEGYGYT
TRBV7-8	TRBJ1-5	ASSGDRDSLQPQH
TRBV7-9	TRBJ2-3	ASSLRAGGFDTQY
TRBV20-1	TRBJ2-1	SASWRGPYNEQF
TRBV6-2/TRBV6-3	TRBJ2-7	ASSYAGLAGGRTYEQY
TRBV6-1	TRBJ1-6	ASSEGQGGSPLH
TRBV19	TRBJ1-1	ASLTGGFTEAF
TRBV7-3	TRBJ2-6	ASSGRGKGANVLT
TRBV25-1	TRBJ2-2	ASSDPGGSGELF
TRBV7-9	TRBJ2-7	AATGGVTYEQY
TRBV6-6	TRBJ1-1	ASSYSQGAEAF
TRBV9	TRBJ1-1	ASSGSGAMGTEAF
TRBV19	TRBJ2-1	ASQTSAGRNEQF
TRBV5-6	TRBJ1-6	ASSLARQGSSYNSPLH
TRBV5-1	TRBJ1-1	ASGGLGGATEAF
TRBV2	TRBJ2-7	ASRAPDLSNEQY
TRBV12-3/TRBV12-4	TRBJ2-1	ASRLTRNEQF
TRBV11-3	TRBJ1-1	ASSFPDRGNSNTEAF
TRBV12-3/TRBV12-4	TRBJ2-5	ASSRAGVETQY
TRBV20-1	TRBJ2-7	SASQGARSYEQY
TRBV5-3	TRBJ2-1	ARSFRLAGGPEQF
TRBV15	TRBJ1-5	ATSGPGQGADQPQH
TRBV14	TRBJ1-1	ATGETGNTEAF
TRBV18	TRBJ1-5	ASSHAGTGLNQPQH
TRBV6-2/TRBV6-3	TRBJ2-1	ASSYADRDEQF
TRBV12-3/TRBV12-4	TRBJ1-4	ASRGADEKLF
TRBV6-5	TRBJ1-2	ASSLGVGNYGYT
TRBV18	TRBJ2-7	ASSPGQGSYEQY
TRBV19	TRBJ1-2	ASSIGNSNNYGYT
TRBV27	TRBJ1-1	ASSPQGRGTEAF
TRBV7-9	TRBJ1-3	ASSVKQGAPGNTIY
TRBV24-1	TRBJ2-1	ATSEGTGSGTYNEQF
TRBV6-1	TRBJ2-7	ASSEGLQNSYEQY
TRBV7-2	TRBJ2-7	ASSLPQNYEQY
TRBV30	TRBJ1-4	AWSKGRQGGTTNEKLF
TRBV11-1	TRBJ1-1	ASSLDGGATGGAF
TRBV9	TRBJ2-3	ASSIGIHTDTQY
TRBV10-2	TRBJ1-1	ASNLRTGNTEAF
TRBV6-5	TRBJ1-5	AIWTGLDQPQH
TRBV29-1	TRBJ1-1	SVVGTGGDTEAF
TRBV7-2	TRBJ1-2	ASSPKVRDRVYGYT
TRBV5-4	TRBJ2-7	ASSLGLAGVYEQY
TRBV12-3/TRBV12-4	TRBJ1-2	ASSTTGGGGYT
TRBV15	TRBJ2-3	ATSMRSGTDTQY
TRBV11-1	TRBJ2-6	ASSLGRGAGANVLT
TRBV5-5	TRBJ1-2	ASSFEGYGYT
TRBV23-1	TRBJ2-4	ASSQTPGQANQNIQY
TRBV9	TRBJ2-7	ASSVDSRGTDRLYEQY
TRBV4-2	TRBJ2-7	ASSQKHPPSGGYEQY
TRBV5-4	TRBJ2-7	ASSSPGQRVYEQY
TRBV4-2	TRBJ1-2	ASSQDAVTPLGGYT
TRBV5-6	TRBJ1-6	ASSSRRSGAYNSPLH
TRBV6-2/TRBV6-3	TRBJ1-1	ASSYGSVVEAF
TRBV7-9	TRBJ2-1	ASSLERGGRYNEQF